This T cell receptor (beta chain) was identified during a study of post-analysis software for immune sequencing data. Study in general: As for disease course, relapsing-remitting, secondary progressive and progressive-relapsing multiple sclerosis were all included. Whole-study findings and limits: When compared against controls, multiple sclerosis patients showed significantly lower normalized Chao1 diversity. Same-batch preparations were strongly co-clustered by F measure. Roughly five TRBV segments appeared more often in patients than in controls, and TRBV5-6, TRBV5-1 and TRBV20-1 were among these.

The CDR3 spans 14 residues. Germline-derived CDR1 and CDR2 are LGHDT and YNNKEL (reference sequence). A remark on this clonotype: Its antigen is not identified. One junction end does not reproduce the germline sequence, and a read error may be involved.

TCR beta libraries were prepared from cDNA with unique molecular identifiers. TCRdb recomputed calls from the PCR reads with MiXCR, one row per CDR3 protein. Of 350,000 to 450,000 distinct CDR3 sequences listed, about a third are singletons. Sequencing input: blood. The source is a girl aged 5-17 years with multiple sclerosis. The gene calls are TRBV3-1 and TRBJ1-2, with 7 nucleotides matching TRBD1. DNA for the CDR3: TGTGCCAGCAGCCCGGGACAGCGTTACTACGGCTACACCTTC. Translation gives CASSPGQRYYGYTF.